The 25 T cell receptor beta chains presented below share a single source sample, sequenced in a study of response to subunit inactivated influenza vaccine. TCRdb redid the calling of the RT-PCR reads with MiXCR, one entry per CDR3 protein. The table includes hundreds of thousands of distinct CDR3 sequences, approximately 18% detected once. Sequencing was performed on PBMCs from blood, taken 5 days after vaccination. The receptors were gathered from a middle-aged man who received an inactivated influenza vaccine.

V gene TRBV4-1 combines with J gene TRBJ2-5, with D possibly TRBD2 on 5 matching bases. Germline V gene sequence: CDR1 MGHRA, CDR2 YSYEKL. The CDR3 sequence is 13 residues long. Trimming left V 5 bases short and J 5 bases short, with 12 bases between. Here the CDR3 reads CASSKAPGETQYF. The CDR3 nucleotides are TGCGCCAGCAGCAAGGCCCCGGGGGAGACCCAGTACTTC.

The gene calls are TRBV20-1 and TRBJ2-1, with 8 bases aligning to TRBD2. The V gene end was trimmed by 3 bases and the J gene end by 1 base; junction bases not matched to a gene: 8. CDR1 is DFQATT, CDR2 SNEGSKA, per germline (reference sequence). This CDR3 spans 16 amino acids. In DNA form, the CDR3 reads TGCAGTGCTAGGGTTTTTAGCGGGAAGTCCTACAATGAGCAGTTCTTC. Amino acid sequence: CSARVFSGKSYNEQFF.

This clonotype was picked up a small number of times. This chain joins TRBV9 and TRBJ2-7, with unresolved D. Germline CDR1 reads SGDLS; CDR2 reads YYNGEE. The CDR3 length is 13 residues. The V gene lost 4 bases and the J gene lost 3 bases, with 11 bases spanning the gap. The CDR3 here is CASSPRADYEQYF. The CDR3, as DNA: TGTGCCAGCAGCCCCCGGGCAGACTACGAGCAGTACTTC.

The rearrangement uses TRBV5-6 and TRBJ1-1, with D possibly being TRBD1 (5 bases). There are 11 residues in the CDR3. Deletions cut 4 bases from V and 8 bases from J, with 9 bases between. CDR1 and CDR2 (germline): SGHDT, YYEEEE. The CDR3 region is CASSTGREAFF. The CDR3 bases are TGTGCCAGCAGCACGGGACGGGAAGCTTTCTTT.

This clonotype showed up many times. The V gene is TRBV5-1, the J gene TRBJ2-1; 8 nucleotides align to TRBD2. Germline lookup yields CDR1 SGHRS and CDR2 YFSETQ. Losses at the gene ends were 0 bases for V and 0 bases for J; bases not matched to a gene: 14. CDR3 size: 20 residues. CDR3: CASSLEGTRSLTSSYNEQFF. CDR3 DNA sequence: TGCGCCAGCAGCTTGGAAGGGACTAGGAGCCTAACTAGCTCCTACAATGAGCAGTTCTTC.

The J gene is TRBJ1-2, the V gene TRBV9; 7 bases match TRBD1. The CDR3 is 15 residues long. Germline trimming cut 4 bases from V and 4 bases from J; bases unmatched to any gene: 10. Germline-derived CDR1 and CDR2 are SGDLS and YYNGEE. The CDR3: CASSPGDRPSYGYTF. CDR3 sequence (DNA): TGTGCCAGCAGCCCAGGGGACAGACCCTCCTATGGCTACACCTTC.

This chain uses TRBV21-1 with TRBJ2-7; TRBD2, the table's D call, lacks a check against the DNA. TRBV21-1 is an annotated pseudogene. The CDR3 has 16 residues. This chain's CDR3 is CASSLESGKSSYEQYF. Written as DNA, the CDR3 is TGTGCCAGCAGCTTGGAGTCCGGCAAGAGCTCCTACGAGCAGTACTTC.

The CDR3: CASSVAQQFPGGRRNEQFF. The CDR3, as DNA: TGTGCCAGCAGCGTAGCCCAACAGTTTCCAGGGGGAAGAAGGAATGAGCAGTTCTTC. The chain uses TRBV9 and TRBJ2-1, with TRBD1 matching over 7 bases. The V gene end was trimmed by 0 bases and the J gene end by 7 bases; junction bases not matched to a gene: 19. There are 19 residues in the CDR3. The germline V gene has CDR1 SGDLS and CDR2 YYNGEE.

This clonotype was picked up many times. The chain is built from TRBV9 and TRBJ1-1; no reliable D call. Per the germline V gene, CDR1 is SGDLS and CDR2 is YYNGEE. Trimming removed 3 bases at V and 4 bases at J, with 10 bases between. The CDR3 extends over 13 amino acids. The CDR3 sequence is CASSAPPTTEAFF. The DNA of the CDR3 is TGTGCCAGCAGCGCCCCCCCAACCACTGAAGCTTTCTTT.

The genes are TRBV30 and TRBJ2-5; D is perhaps TRBD2 (5 bases). The V gene lost 2 bases and the J gene lost 0 bases, with 13 bases spanning the gap. This CDR3 contains 15 residues. Germline CDR1 is GTSNPN and CDR2 is SVGIG (reference sequence). The CDR3 sequence: CAWSHTGSYQETQYF. The DNA for the CDR3 is TGTGCCTGGAGTCATACGGGGTCGTACCAAGAGACCCAGTACTTC.

This clonotype was recorded a few times. The chain combines TRBV20-1 with TRBJ2-3; TRBD2 aligns across 10 bases. The germline gives CDR1 DFQATT, CDR2 SNEGSKA (reference sequence). This CDR3 has 14 amino acids. Trimming at V came to 6 bases and at J to 1 base, leaving 4 bases not matched to a gene. In nucleotides, the CDR3 is TGCAGTGCCGCACTAGCGGGACGCACAGATACGCAGTATTTT. Amino acids: CSAALAGRTDTQYF.

This clonotype occurred many times. J is TRBJ2-1 and V is TRBV12-3 or TRBV12-4; 9 nucleotides match TRBD1. The CDR3 consists of 14 residues. V trimming: 7 bases; J trimming: 9 bases; junction bases outside the gene matches: 10. CDR3 sequence: CASTLGGQGSEQFF. The DNA for the CDR3 is TGTGCCAGCACCCTTGGGGGACAGGGCAGTGAGCAGTTCTTC.

This clonotype has a count of ten or more. This chain uses TRBV6-1 with TRBJ2-7; 7 nucleotides align to TRBD1. The CDR3 length is 15 residues. V was clipped by 1 base and J by 0 bases; unmatched bases: 3. Germline CDR1 and CDR2: MNHNS and SASEGT. CDR3 DNA sequence: TGTGCCAGCAGTGAAGAGGGGGCCTACTCCTACGAGCAGTACTTC. It translates to CASSEEGAYSYEQYF.

This clonotype came up a few times. V gene TRBV20-1 combines with J gene TRBJ2-2, with D perhaps matching TRBD2 (6 bases). The CDR3 is 14 amino acids. V was pared by 3 bases and J by 5 bases, with 13 bases between. CDR1 and CDR2 from the germline V gene are DFQATT and SNEGSKA (reference sequence). The CDR3 DNA sequence: TGCAGTGCTAGCTGGAGGGAAGGAACCGGGGAGCTGTTTTTT. Its protein product is CSASWREGTGELFF.

This sequence joins TRBV27 and TRBJ2-7; 8 nucleotides line up with TRBD1. The CDR3 totals 15 residues. Germline values: CDR1 MNHEY, CDR2 SMNVEV (reference sequence). Unmatched junction bases numbered 8, after V lost 5 bases and J lost 2 bases. This chain's CDR3 is CASSIFPGQAYEQYF. For the CDR3, the DNA is TGTGCCAGCAGTATCTTCCCGGGACAGGCCTACGAGCAGTACTTC.

This CDR3 reads CAISFGPTSGEETQYF. The CDR3 DNA reads as TGTGCCATCAGTTTTGGGCCGACTAGCGGGGAAGAGACCCAGTACTTC. V is TRBV10-3 and J is TRBJ2-5; 11 nucleotides line up with TRBD2. The V and J ends lost 5 bases and 3 bases, in that order; junction bases with no gene match: 8. Looked up from germline, CDR1 is ENHRY and CDR2 is SYGVKD. The CDR3 runs to 16 residues.

This clonotype was seen at least ten times. The genes are TRBV20-1 and TRBJ2-3; 9 bases match TRBD2. Germline V CDR1 and CDR2: DFQATT, SNEGSKA (reference sequence). The V and J ends lost 0 bases and 3 bases, in that order; junction bases with no gene match: 1. The CDR3 runs 14 residues. CDR3 residues: CSARDTSGTDTQYF. The CDR3 DNA reads TGCAGTGCTAGAGATACTAGCGGGACAGATACGCAGTATTTT.

This clonotype was picked up a small number of times. Here the CDR3 reads CASSFGQGMISYEQYF. In DNA form, the CDR3 reads TGTGCCAGCAGCTTCGGACAGGGAATGATCTCCTACGAGCAGTACTTC. This chain uses TRBV7-2 with TRBJ2-7, with 8 nucleotides matching TRBD1. The length of the CDR3 is 16 residues. The germline gives CDR1 SGHTA, CDR2 FQGNSA. Trimming at V came to 3 bases and at J to 0 bases, leaving 7 bases not matched to a gene.

This chain joins TRBV12-3 or TRBV12-4 and TRBJ1-2, with TRBD1 matching 9 bases. V lost 6 bases, J lost 8 bases, and 7 bases stayed unmatched. This CDR3 contains 13 residues. The CDR3 reads CASSSGTGRGYTF. The CDR3 bases are TGTGCCAGCAGCTCGGGGACAGGGAGAGGCTACACCTTC.

This clonotype has at least ten counts. The genes are TRBV6-1 and TRBJ2-1, with TRBD2 as a possible D gene (5 bases). The CDR3 extends over 16 amino acids. Germline V gives CDR1 MNHNS, CDR2 SASEGT. The V gene lost 6 bases and the J gene lost 2 bases, with 17 bases spanning the gap. In nucleotides, the CDR3 is TGTGCCAGCAGCCACCGGGGTTGGTGGACCTACAATGAGCAGTTCTTC. Protein sequence: CASSHRGWWTYNEQFF.

In its sample, this clonotype was seen a few times. The CDR3 DNA reads as TGCAGTGCTACGAACAGGGGGCACACAGATACGCAGTATTTT. It specifies CSATNRGHTDTQYF. This chain connects TRBV20-1 to TRBJ2-3; 9 bases are shared with TRBD1. Germline loops: CDR1 DFQATT, CDR2 SNEGSKA (reference sequence). This CDR3 contains 14 residues. Trimming removed 4 bases from V and 2 bases from J; junction bases left unmatched: 4.

In this sample, this clonotype turned up a few times. The chain's CDR3 is CSARLGHQGGNQPQHF. The CDR3 nucleotides read TGCAGTGCTAGGTTAGGTCACCAAGGGGGCAATCAGCCCCAGCATTTT. The chain combines TRBV20-1 with TRBJ1-5, with a possible D match to TRBD1 (5 bases). The germline V gene has CDR1 DFQATT and CDR2 SNEGSKA (reference sequence). This CDR3 comprises 16 residues. V dropped 3 bases and J dropped 2 bases, with 17 bases sitting between them.

The CDR3 DNA sequence: TGTGCCAGCACCTCAGGGCCAGGGTCTCACCAAGAGACCCAGTACTTC. Its protein product is CASTSGPGSHQETQYF. The chain uses TRBV12-3 or TRBV12-4 and TRBJ2-5; tentatively, D is TRBD1 (5 bases). The CDR3 has 16 residues. Trimming pared 7 bases from V and 0 bases from J, leaving 18 bases between.

This clonotype was observed many times. J is TRBJ2-1 and V is TRBV20-1, with D unresolved. This CDR3 spans 13 amino acids. Per the germline V gene, CDR1 is DFQATT and CDR2 is SNEGSKA (reference sequence). Trimming took 6 bases from V and 1 from J, leaving 10 bases between them. This chain's CDR3 is CSASPPSYNEQFF. CDR3 in DNA: TGCAGTGCCTCTCCCCCTTCCTACAATGAGCAGTTCTTC.

This clonotype was seen a few times. V gene TRBV7-2 combines with J gene TRBJ2-7; D is undetermined. This CDR3 region has 15 residues. CDR1 is SGHTA, CDR2 FQGNSA, per germline. The V end was cut by 0 bases, the J end by 1 base, with 10 bases between. CDR3 bases: TGTGCCAGCAGCTTAGCCCAGACACGATCCTACGAGCAGTACTTC. Protein product: CASSLAQTRSYEQYF.